The source of this T cell receptor (beta chain) is a study of Graves' ophthalmopathy and Graves' hyperthyroidism. Study at large: Researchers obtained peripheral blood at initial diagnosis, before any treatment had begun. Study-wide results and limits: Blood also harbored most expanded thyroid clonotypes above 0.001 frequency.

The diagnosis was founded upon clinical symptoms, serum thyroxine, TRAb, thyroid ultrasound and orbital computed tomography. Using RNA transcripts, the TCR beta CDR3 regions were amplified. A first-round RT-PCR used HTBI primers, followed by a second-round multiplex PCR. Each CDR3 protein gets one entry after TCRdb re-called the multiplex PCR reads with MiXCR. This sample yields roughly 480,000 distinct CDR3 sequences, of which around 15% are seen a single time; 9.8% belongs to the top ten. The CDR3 contains 16 residues. V gave up 2 bases and J gave up 1 base, with 15 bases separating them. The germline gives CDR1 SGHAT, CDR2 FQNNGV. On this clonotype itself: Its antigen is still unknown.

The genes are TRBV11-2 and TRBJ2-7, with D perhaps given as TRBD1 or TRBD2 (6 bases each). This receptor was taken from a woman younger than 45 with Graves' ophthalmopathy. Sequencing was carried out using blood. CDR3 protein: CASSLFWGARSYEQYF. The CDR3 DNA is TGTGCCAGCAGCTTATTTTGGGGGGCGAGATCCTACGAGCAGTACTTC.